The entry below describes one T cell receptor beta chain. Antigen specificity is unknown. This same CDR3 is encoded by further DNA sequences in the sample. The CDR3 totals 16 residues. Germline-derived CDR1 and CDR2 are SGHRS and YFSETQ. With 0 bases removed from V and 4 bases from J, the gap between germline ends came to 16 bases. This entry belongs to a study of cytomegalovirus exposure and HLA in healthy donors. Whole-study results and caveats: A later analysis showed HLA-associated TCR beta chains outstripping equally common others in clonal expansion.

60 Vbeta and 13 Jbeta primers were used in PCR. Here immunoSEQ multiplex PCR was the method, and the copy in TCRdb shows in-frame clones only, minus some. The sample includes 140,000 to 150,000 clones, over 60% of them seen just once. The chain joins TRBV5-1 to TRBJ1-1; D is ambiguous. The sample comprised PBMCs. The TCR comes from a man aged 35 to 55 in good health and CMV-seropositive. The CDR3 region has the DNA TGCGCCAGCAGCTTGGCTTTGGCTGGACGGGGCACTGAAGCTTTCTTT. Residues: CASSLALAGRGTEAFF.